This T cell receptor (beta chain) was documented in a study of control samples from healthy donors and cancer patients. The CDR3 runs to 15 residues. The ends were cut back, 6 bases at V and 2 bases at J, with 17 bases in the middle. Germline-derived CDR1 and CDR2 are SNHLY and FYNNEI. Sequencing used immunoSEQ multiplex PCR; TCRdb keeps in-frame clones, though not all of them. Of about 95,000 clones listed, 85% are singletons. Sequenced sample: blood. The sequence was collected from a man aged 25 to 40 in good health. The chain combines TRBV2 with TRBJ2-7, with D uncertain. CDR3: CASRANIGEPYEQYF. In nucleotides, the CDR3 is TGTGCCAGCAGGGCCAACATTGGGGAACCCTACGAGCAGTACTTC.